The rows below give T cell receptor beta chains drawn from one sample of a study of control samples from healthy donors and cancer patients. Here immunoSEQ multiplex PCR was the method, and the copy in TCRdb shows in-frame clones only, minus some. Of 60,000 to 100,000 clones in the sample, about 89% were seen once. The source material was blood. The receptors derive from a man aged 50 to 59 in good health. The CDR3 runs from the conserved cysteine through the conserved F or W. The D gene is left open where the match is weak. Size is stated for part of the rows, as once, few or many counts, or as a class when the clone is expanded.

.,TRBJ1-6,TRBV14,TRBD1,CASSPIDRGNSPLHF,TGTGCCAGCAGCCCCATAGACAGGGGGAATTCACCCCTCCACTTT
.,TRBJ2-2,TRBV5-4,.,CASSLEAGIDTGELFF,TGTGCCAGCAGCCTGGAGGCGGGGATCGACACCGGGGAGCTGTTTTTT
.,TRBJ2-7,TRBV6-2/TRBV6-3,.,CASSRVRQSSYEQYF,TGTGCCAGCAGTAGAGTACGACAGAGCTCCTACGAGCAGTACTTC
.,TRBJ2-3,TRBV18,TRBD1,CASSPSAGGRTDTQYF,TGTGCCAGCTCACCATCGGCAGGGGGCAGGACAGATACGCAGTATTTT
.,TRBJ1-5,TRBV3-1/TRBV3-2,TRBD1,CASSPGQVRQPQHF,TGTGCCAGCAGCCCCGGACAGGTGAGGCAGCCCCAGCATTTT
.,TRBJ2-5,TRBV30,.,CAWNWGQETQYF,TGTGCCTGGAATTGGGGGCAAGAGACCCAGTACTTC
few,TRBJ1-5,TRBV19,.,CASHLRRGKSQPQHF,TGTGCCAGCCATCTTAGGAGGGGTAAGTCTCAGCCCCAGCATTTT
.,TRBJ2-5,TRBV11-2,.,CASRGGSPVLIRETQYF,TGTGCCAGCCGCGGCGGGTCTCCGGTTTTAATCCGAGAGACCCAGTACTTC
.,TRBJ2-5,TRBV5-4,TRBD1,CASSPQGQGALGETQYF,TGTGCCAGCAGCCCTCAGGGACAGGGGGCGCTCGGGGAGACCCAGTACTTC
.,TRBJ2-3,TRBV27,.,CASSPRRDWHTDTQYF,TGTGCCAGCAGTCCCCGTAGAGACTGGCACACAGATACGCAGTATTTT
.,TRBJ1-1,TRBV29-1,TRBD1,CSAPGQGGTEAFF,TGCAGCGCACCGGGACAGGGGGGGACTGAAGCTTTCTTT
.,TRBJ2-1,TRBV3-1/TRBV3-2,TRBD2,CASRPGGRTNEQFF,TGTGCCAGCAGGCCGGGGGGAAGAACGAATGAGCAGTTCTTC
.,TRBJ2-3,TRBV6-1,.,CASSETPTATDTQYF,TGTGCCAGCAGTGAGACCCCAACAGCGACAGATACGCAGTATTTT
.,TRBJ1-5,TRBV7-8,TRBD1,CASSLGMTGDLYSNQPQHF,TGTGCCAGCAGCTTAGGGATGACAGGGGACCTTTATAGCAATCAGCCCCAGCATTTT
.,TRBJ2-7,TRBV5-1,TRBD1,CASSRATGGLNEQYF,TGCGCCAGCAGCCGGGCGACAGGGGGCTTGAACGAGCAGTACTTC
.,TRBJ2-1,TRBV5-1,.,CASRRETEQFF,TGCGCCAGCAGGCGTGAGACTGAGCAGTTCTTC
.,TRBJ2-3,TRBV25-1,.,CASTAPSTDTQYF,TGTGCCAGCACCGCTCCTAGCACAGATACGCAGTATTTT
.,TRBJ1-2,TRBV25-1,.,CASSDIGQNYGYTF,TGTGCCAGCAGTGATATTGGGCAGAACTATGGCTACACCTTC
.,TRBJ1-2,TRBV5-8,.,CASSLRWDGYTF,TGTGCCAGCAGCTTGCGGTGGGACGGCTACACCTTC
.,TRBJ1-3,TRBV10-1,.,CASSLQGPGNTIYF,TGCGCCAGCAGCCTGCAGGGGCCTGGAAACACCATATATTTT
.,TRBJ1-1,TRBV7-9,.,CASSLDAKSAFF,TGTGCCAGCAGCTTAGATGCCAAGTCGGCTTTCTTT
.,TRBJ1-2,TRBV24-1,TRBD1,CATSGLQGYGYTF,TGTGCCACCAGTGGCTTACAGGGGTATGGCTACACCTTC
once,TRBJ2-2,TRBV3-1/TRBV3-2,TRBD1,CASSHLTGANTGELFF,TGTGCCAGCAGCCACTTGACAGGGGCGAACACCGGGGAGCTGTTTTTT
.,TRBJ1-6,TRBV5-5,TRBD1,CASSPGTGRSYNSPLHF,TGTGCCAGCAGCCCCGGGACAGGCCGCTCCTATAATTCACCCCTCCACTTT
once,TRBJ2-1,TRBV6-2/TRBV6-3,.,CASSYQVGGADYNEQFF,TGTGCCAGCAGTTACCAGGTTGGGGGAGCAGACTACAATGAGCAGTTCTTC
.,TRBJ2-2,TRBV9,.,CASSALGGRGELFF,TGTGCCAGCAGCGCCCTAGGTGGGCGCGGGGAGCTGTTTTTT
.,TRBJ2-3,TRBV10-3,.,CAISGGPGPTTDTQYF,TGTGCCATCAGTGGCGGGCCAGGGCCCACCACAGATACGCAGTATTTT